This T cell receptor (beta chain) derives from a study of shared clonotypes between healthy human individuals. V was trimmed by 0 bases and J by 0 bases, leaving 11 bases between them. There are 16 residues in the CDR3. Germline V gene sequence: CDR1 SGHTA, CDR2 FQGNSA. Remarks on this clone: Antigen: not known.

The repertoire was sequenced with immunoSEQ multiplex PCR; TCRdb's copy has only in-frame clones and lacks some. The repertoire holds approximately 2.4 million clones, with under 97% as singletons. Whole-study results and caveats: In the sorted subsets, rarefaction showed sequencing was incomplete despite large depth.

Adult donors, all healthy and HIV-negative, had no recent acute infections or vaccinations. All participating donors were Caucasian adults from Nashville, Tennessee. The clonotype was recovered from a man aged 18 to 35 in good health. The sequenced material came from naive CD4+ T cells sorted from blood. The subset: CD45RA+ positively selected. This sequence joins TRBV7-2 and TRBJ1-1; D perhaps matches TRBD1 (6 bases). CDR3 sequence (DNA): TGTGCCAGCAGCTTAGCGGAGACAGGCCTGAACACTGAAGCTTTCTTT. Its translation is CASSLAETGLNTEAFF.